This note documents a single T cell receptor (beta chain) sequence. Its antigen is currently unknown. This specimen comes from a study of T cell repertoires in cytomegalovirus infection. The study, taken as a whole, reports: Carriers of CMV and the relevant HLA type were discriminated by public TCR beta frequency. HLA-C-restricted CMV clonotypes gave the most frequent clonotype in two of eight donors.

The germline V and J ends were trimmed by 8 bases and 3 bases, with 18 bases remaining between them. The CDR3 is made up of 15 amino acids. Germline CDR1 reads WSHSY; CDR2 reads SAAADI. TCRdb ran MiXCR on the reads and lists one entry per CDR3 protein. Of 900,000 to 950,000 distinct CDR3 sequences in the sample, approximately 32% were seen once. The chain carries TRBV10-2 and TRBJ2-3, with a possible D match to TRBD2 (5 bases). The source is a human donor in good health (CMV status not recorded). Some clones in this sample may be carry-over from other donors' samples. The source material was cultured CD8+ T cells from PBMCs, sampled from culture after CMV antigen stimulation. The CDR3: CASSRVATYTDTQYF. Written as DNA, the CDR3 is TGCGCCAGCTCGCGGGTGGCGACATATACAGATACGCAGTATTTT.